A selection of T cell receptor beta chains follows, all from one sample in a study of Ad26.COV2.S vaccination and SARS-CoV-2 variants. Sequenced by immunoSEQ multiplex PCR; TCRdb stores in-frame clones only, minus some. The sample lists a few hundred thousand clones, roughly 84% occurring once. Source: peripheral blood, taken in a trial of Ad26.COV2.S vaccine versus placebo. These receptors came from a person between 18 and 60 years old who received the Ad26.COV2.S COVID-19 vaccine or a placebo. Both conserved end residues are trimmed from each CDR3. A D gene is named only where the DNA matches it firmly.

j_call,cdr3_length,v_call,d_call,cdr3_aa
TRBJ1-1,10,TRBV5-8,NA,ASSFDGDEAF
TRBJ2-5,12,TRBV9,TRBD1,ASSVEGAGETQY
TRBJ2-2,13,TRBV5-1,NA,ASSLSRGTTGELF
TRBJ2-7,13,TRBV4-1,NA,ASSLTRGTGYEQY
TRBJ1-5,14,TRBV18,TRBD1,ASSHKTGGRNQPQH
TRBJ1-5,12,TRBV10-3,NA,AISESRGNQPQH
TRBJ2-7,13,TRBV25-1,NA,ASSPGQLSSYEQY
TRBJ1-4,12,TRBV2,NA,ASWVRGAGEKLF
TRBJ1-2,11,TRBV28,NA,ASSLWTRTGYT
TRBJ1-2,9,TRBV3-1/TRBV3-2,NA,ASSHEIGLQ
TRBJ1-2,13,TRBV6-5,TRBD1,ASSYEGTANYGYT
TRBJ2-1,10,TRBV7-9,NA,ASGAGYNEQF